The following is a TCR beta chain sequence with its context. Its antigen is unidentified. This record comes from a study of blood T cells in healthy people across ages. Broader study findings: Higher diversity, along with more naive CD4+ cells, distinguished long-lived donors from aged donors.

Through a sample-barcoded 5' primer and a J-beta primer mix, a second PCR was run for roughly 7 to 11 cycles. TCRdb reprocessed the 5' RACE reads with MiXCR, giving one entry per CDR3 protein. The sample has around 870,000 distinct CDR3 sequences, more than 25% seen once. Sample donors were healthy Caucasian individuals that came from Russia, aged 6 to 90. Germline lookup yields CDR1 SGHAT and CDR2 FQNNGV. CDR3 size: 15 residues. Losses at the gene ends were 5 bases for V and 7 bases for J; bases not matched to a gene: 8. The receptor was isolated from an elderly woman in good health. J is TRBJ1-6 and V is TRBV11-2; the match to TRBD1 covers 7 bases. Material for sequencing was blood. The CDR3 region is CASSPSTGKNSPLHF. The CDR3, as DNA: TGTGCCAGCAGCCCATCGACAGGGAAGAATTCACCCCTCCACTTT.